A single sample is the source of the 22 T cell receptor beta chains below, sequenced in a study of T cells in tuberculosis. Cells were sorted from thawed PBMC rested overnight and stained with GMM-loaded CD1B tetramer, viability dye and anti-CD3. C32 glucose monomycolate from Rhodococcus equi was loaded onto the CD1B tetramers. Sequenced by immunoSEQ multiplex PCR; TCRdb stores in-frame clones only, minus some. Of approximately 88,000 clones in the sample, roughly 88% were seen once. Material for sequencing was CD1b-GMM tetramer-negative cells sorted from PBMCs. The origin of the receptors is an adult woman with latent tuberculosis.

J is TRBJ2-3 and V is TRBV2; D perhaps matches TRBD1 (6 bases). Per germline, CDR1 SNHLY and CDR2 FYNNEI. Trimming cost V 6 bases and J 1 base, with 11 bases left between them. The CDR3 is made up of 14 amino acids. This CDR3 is CASRADRGTDTQYF. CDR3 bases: TGTGCCAGCAGGGCGGACAGAGGCACAGATACGCAGTATTTT.

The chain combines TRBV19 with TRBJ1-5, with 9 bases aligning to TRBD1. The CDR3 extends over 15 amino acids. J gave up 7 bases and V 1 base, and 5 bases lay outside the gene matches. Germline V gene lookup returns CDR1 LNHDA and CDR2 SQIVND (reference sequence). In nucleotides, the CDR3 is TGTGCCAGTAGTATAGGGGACAGGGTTGCGCAGCCCCAGCATTTT. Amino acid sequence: CASSIGDRVAQPQHF.

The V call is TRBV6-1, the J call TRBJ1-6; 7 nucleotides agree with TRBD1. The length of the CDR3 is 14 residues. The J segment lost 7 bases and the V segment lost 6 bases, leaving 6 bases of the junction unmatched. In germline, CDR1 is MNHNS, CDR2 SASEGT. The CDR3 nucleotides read TGTGCCAGCAGACAGACAGGGAGAAATTCACCCCTCCACTTT. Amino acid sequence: CASRQTGRNSPLHF.

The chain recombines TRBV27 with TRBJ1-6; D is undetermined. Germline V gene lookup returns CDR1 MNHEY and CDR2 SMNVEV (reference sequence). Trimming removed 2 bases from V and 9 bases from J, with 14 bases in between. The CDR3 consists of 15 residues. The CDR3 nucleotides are TGTGCCAGCAGTTTAGTCGGCGGCCCAAGTTCACCCCTCCACTTT. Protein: CASSLVGGPSSPLHF.

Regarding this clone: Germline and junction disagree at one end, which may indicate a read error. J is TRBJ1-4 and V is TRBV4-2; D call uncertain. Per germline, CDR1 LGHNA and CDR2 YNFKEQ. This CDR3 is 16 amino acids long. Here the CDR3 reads CASSQDRQESNEKLLF. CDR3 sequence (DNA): TGTGCCAGCAGCCAAGACCGGCAGGAATCTAATGAAAAACTGCTTTTT.

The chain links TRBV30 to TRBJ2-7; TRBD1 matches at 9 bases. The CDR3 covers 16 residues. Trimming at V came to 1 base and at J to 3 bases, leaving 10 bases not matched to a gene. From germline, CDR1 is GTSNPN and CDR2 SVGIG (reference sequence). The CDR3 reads CAWSAPGRDRDYEQYF. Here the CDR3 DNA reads TGTGCCTGGAGTGCACCGGGGAGGGACAGGGACTACGAGCAGTACTTC.

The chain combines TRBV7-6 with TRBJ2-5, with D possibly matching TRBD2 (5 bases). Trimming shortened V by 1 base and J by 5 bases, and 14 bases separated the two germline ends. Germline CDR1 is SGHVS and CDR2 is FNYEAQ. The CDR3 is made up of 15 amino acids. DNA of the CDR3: TGTGCCAGCAGCTTAGGAGTAGCAAGGAGGGAGACCCAGTACTTC. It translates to CASSLGVARRETQYF. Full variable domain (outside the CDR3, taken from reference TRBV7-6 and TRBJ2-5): GAGVSQSPRYKVTKRGQDVALRCDPISGHVSLYWYRQALGQGPEFLTYFNYEAQQDKSGLPNDRFSAERPEGSISTLTIQRTEQRDSAMYRCASSLGVARRETQYFGPGTRLLVL.

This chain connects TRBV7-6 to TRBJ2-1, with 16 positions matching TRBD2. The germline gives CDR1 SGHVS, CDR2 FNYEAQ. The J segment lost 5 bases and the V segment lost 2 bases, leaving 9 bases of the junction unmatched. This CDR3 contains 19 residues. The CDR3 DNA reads TGTGCCAGCAGCTTAACCCCGGGACTAGCGGGGGGGTTTGACAATGAGCAGTTCTTC. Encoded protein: CASSLTPGLAGGFDNEQFF.

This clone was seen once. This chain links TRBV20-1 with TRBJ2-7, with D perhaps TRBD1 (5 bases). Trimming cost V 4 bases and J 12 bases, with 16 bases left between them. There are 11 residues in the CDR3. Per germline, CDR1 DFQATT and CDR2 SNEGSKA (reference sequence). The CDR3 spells CSATTPRAMYV. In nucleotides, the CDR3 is TGCAGTGCTACCACTCCCAGGGCTATGTACGTC.

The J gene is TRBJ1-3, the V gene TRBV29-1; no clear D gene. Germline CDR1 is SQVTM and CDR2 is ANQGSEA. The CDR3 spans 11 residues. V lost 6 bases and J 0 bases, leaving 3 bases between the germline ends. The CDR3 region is CSVHSGNTIYF. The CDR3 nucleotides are TGCAGCGTCCACTCTGGAAACACCATATATTTT.

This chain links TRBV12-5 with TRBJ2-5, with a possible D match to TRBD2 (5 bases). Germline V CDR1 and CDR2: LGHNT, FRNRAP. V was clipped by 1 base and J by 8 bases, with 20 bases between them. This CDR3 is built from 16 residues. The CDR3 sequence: CASGLASGVQLETQYF. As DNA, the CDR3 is TGTGCTAGTGGTTTGGCCTCCGGGGTTCAGCTAGAAACCCAGTACTTC.

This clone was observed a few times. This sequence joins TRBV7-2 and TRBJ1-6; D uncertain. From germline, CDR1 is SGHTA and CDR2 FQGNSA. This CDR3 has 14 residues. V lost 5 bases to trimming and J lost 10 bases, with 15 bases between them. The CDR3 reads CASSLPSEVSPLHF. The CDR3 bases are TGTGCCAGCAGCCTTCCCAGCGAGGTATCACCCCTCCACTTT.

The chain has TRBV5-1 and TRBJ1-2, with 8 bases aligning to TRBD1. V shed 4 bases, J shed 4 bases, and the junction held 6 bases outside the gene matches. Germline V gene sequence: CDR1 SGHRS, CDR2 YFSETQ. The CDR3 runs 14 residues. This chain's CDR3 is CASSLRTGTYGYTF. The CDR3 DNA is TGCGCCAGCAGCCTACGGACAGGGACCTATGGCTACACCTTC.

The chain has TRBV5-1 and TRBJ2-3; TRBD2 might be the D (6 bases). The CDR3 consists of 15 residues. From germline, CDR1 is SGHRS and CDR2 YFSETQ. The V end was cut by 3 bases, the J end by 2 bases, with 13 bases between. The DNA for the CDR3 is TGCGCCAGCAGCTACTCTAGCGCCTCCACAGATACGCAGTATTTT. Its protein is CASSYSSASTDTQYF.

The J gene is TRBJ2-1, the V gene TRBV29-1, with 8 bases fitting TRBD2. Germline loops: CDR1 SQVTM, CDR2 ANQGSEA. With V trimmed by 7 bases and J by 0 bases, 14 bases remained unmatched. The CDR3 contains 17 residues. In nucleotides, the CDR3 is TGCAGCGCCGCGGGGACTAGTGAACAAGGCTCCTACAATGAGCAGTTCTTC. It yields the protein CSAAGTSEQGSYNEQFF.

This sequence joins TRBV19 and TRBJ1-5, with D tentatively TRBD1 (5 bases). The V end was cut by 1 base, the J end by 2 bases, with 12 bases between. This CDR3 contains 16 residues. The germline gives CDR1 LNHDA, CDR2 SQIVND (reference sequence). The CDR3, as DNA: TGTGCCAGTAGTATAGGGGCAGGGCATGGCAATCAGCCCCAGCATTTT. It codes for CASSIGAGHGNQPQHF.

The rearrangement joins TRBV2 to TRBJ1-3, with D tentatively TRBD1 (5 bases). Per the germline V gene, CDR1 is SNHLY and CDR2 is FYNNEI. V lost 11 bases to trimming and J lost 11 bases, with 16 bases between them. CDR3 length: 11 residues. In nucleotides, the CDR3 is TGTGCCGGCTCGGCAGGGAGGTCCATATATTTT. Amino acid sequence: CAGSAGRSIYF.

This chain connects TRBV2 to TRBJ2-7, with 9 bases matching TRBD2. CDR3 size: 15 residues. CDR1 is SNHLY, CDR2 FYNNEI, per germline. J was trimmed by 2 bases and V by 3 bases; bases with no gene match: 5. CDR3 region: CASSELAGRTYEQYV. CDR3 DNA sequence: TGTGCCAGCAGTGAGCTAGCGGGGAGAACCTACGAGCAGTACGTC.

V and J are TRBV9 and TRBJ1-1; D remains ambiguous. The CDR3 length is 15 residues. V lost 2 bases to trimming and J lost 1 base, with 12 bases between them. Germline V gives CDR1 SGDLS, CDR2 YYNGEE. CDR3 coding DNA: TGTGCCAGCAGCGTCATCGAAAGAGGGAACACTGAAGCTTTCTTT. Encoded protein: CASSVIERGNTEAFF.

The CDR3 is CASNRYYGYTF. DNA of the CDR3: TGTGCCAGCAACAGATACTATGGCTACACCTTC. The rearrangement uses TRBV2 and TRBJ1-2; D ambiguous. V lost 7 bases and J lost 3, with 6 bases in between. The CDR3 extends over 11 amino acids. From germline, CDR1 is SNHLY and CDR2 FYNNEI. The full variable domain, its missing parts supplied by reference TRBV2 and TRBJ1-2, is EPEVTQTPSHQVTQMGQEVILRCVPISNHLYFYWYRQILGQKVEFLVSFYNNEISEKSEIFDDQFSVERPDGSNFTLKIRSTKLEDSAMYFCASNRYYGYTFGSGTRLTVV.

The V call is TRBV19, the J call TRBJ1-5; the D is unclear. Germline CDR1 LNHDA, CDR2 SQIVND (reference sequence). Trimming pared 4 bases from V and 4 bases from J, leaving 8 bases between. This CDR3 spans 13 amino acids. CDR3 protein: CASSSGVNQPQHF. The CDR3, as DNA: TGTGCCAGTAGTAGCGGGGTGAATCAGCCCCAGCATTTT.

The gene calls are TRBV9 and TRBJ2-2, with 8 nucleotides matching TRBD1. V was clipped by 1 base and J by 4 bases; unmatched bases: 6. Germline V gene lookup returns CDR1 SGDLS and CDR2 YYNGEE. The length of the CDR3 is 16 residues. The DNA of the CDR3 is TGTGCCAGCAGCGTAAAACAGGGGGTAGCCACCGGGGAGCTGTTTTTT. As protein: CASSVKQGVATGELFF.